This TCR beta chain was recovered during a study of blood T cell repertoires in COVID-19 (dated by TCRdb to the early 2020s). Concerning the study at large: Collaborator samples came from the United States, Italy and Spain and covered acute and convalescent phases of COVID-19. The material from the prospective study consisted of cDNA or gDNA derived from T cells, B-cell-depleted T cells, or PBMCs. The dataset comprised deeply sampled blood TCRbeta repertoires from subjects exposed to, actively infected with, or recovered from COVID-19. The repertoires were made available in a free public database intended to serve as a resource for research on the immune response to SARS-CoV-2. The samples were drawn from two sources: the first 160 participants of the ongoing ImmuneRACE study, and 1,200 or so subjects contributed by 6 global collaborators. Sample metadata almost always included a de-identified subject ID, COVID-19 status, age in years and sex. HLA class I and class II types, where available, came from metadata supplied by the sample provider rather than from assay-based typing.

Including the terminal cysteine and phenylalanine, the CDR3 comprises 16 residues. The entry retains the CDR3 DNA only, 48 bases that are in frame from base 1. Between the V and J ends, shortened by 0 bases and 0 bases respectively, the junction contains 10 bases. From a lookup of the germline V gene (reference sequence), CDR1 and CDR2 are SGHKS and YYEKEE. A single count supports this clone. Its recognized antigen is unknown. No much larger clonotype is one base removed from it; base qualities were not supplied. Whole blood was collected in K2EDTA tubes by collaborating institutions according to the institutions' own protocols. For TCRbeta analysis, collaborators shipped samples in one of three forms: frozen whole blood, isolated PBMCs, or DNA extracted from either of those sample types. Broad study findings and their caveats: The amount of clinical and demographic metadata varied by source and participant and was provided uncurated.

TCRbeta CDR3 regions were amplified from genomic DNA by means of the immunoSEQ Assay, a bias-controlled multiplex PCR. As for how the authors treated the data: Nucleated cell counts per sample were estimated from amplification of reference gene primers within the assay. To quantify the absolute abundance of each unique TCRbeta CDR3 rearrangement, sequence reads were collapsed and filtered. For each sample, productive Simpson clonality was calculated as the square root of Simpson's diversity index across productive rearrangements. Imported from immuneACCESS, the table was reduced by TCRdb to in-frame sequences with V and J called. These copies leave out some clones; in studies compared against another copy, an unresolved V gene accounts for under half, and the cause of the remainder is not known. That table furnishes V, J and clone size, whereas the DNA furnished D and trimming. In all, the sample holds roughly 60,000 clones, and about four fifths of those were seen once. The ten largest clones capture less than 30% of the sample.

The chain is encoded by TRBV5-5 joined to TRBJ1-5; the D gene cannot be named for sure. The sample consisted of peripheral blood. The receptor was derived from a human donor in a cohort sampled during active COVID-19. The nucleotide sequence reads TGTGCCAGCAGCTTGGGAGCTGTTAATAGCAATCAGCCCCAGCATTTT. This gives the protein CASSLGAVNSNQPQHF.